This TCR beta chain was recorded in a study of low-dose radiotherapy and immunotherapy resistance in tumors. Study-wide context: Each fraction given to Cohort 2 every two weeks delivered 1 Gy, and the total reached 13 Gy over 26 weeks.

Both TCRalpha and TCRbeta chains were reverse transcribed with V-gene-specific primers. A roughly 21-cycle PCR with a constant-region primer and V-primer adapter amplified TCRs. TCRdb re-derived calls from the reads in MiXCR, one entry per CDR3 protein. The data show under 110,000 distinct CDR3 sequences, with less than 25% seen just once and roughly 4.3% held by the top ten. Regarding time point: after trial treatment. Treatment here: LDRT plus nivolumab, ipilimumab, low-dose cyclophosphamide and aspirin (RACIN trial). This clonotype was counted many times. The trim removed 0 bases at V and 0 bases at J, leaving 6 bases unmatched. The CDR3 extends over 17 amino acids. Germline-derived CDR1 and CDR2 are SGHRS and YFSETQ.

The starting material was PBMCs, obtained after low-dose radiotherapy plus immunotherapy. The receptor comes from a male donor with prostate cancer. J is TRBJ2-1 and V is TRBV5-1; 7 bases align to TRBD1. The CDR3 region has the DNA TGCGCCAGCAGCTTGGGGCGCAGGGGGTTCTCCTACAATGAGCAGTTCTTC. It yields the protein CASSLGRRGFSYNEQFF.